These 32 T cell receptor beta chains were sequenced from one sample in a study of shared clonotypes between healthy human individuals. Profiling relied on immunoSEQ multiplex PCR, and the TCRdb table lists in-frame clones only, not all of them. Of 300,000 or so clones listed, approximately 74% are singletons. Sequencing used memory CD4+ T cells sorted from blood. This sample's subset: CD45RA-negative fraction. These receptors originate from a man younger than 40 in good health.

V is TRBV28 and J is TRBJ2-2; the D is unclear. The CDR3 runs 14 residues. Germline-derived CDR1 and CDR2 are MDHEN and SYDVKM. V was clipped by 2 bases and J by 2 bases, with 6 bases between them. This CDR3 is CASSLGFNTGELFF. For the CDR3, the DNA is TGTGCCAGCAGTTTAGGCTTTAACACCGGGGAGCTGTTTTTT.

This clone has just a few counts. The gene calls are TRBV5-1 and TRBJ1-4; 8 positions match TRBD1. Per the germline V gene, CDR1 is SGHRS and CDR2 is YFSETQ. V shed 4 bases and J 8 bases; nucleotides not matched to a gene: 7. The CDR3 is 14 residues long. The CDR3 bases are TGCGCCAGCAGCCTCCGACAGGGGAGGGAAAAACTGTTTTTT. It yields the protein CASSLRQGREKLFF.

In DNA form, the CDR3 reads TGTGCCAGCAGCTTAGATCTGTGGGGACTAGACTCTGGAAACACCATATATTTT. Translating it yields CASSLDLWGLDSGNTIYF. The chain links TRBV7-9 to TRBJ1-3, with a possible D match to TRBD1 (5 bases). CDR3 size: 18 residues. Trimming took 1 base from V and 0 from J, leaving 16 bases between them. Germline V gene lookup returns CDR1 SEHNR and CDR2 FQNEAQ (reference sequence).

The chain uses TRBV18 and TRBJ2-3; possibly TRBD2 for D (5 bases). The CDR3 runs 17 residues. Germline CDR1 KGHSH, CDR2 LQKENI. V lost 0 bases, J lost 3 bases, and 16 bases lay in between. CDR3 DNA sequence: TGTGCCAGCTCACCACCCCGTTCGGGAACACGAACAGATACGCAGTATTTT. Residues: CASSPPRSGTRTDTQYF.

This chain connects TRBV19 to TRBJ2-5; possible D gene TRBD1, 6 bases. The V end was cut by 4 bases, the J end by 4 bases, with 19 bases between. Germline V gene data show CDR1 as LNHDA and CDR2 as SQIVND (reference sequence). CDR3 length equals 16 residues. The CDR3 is CASSRYPGAGGETQYF. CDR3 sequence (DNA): TGTGCCAGTAGTAGATACCCAGGGGCTGGGGGAGAGACCCAGTACTTC.

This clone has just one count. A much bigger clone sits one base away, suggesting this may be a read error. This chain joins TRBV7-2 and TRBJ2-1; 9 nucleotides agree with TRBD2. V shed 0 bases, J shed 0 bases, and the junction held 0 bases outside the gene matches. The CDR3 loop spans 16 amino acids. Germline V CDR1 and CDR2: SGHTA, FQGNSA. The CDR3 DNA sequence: TGTGCCAGCAGCTTAGCTAGCGGGAGCTCCTACAATGAGCAGTTCTTC. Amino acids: CASSLASGSSYNEQFF.

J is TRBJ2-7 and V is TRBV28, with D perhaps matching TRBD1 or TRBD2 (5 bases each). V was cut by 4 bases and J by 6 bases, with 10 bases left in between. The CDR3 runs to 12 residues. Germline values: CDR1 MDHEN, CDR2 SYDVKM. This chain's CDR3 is CASSSGAREQYF. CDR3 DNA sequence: TGTGCCAGCAGTTCCGGGGCTCGCGAGCAGTACTTC.

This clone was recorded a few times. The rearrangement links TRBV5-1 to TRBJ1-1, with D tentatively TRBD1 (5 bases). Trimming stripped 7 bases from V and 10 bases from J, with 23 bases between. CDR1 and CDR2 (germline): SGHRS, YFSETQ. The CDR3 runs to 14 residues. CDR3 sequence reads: CASFDPSGSSRAFF. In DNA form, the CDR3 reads TGCGCCAGCTTTGATCCTTCAGGGAGCTCGCGAGCTTTCTTT.

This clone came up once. The CDR3 is CASSLELAENPPYNEQFF. The DNA of the CDR3 is TGCGCCAGCAGCTTGGAATTAGCGGAGAACCCCCCCTACAATGAGCAGTTCTTC. The rearrangement joins TRBV5-1 to TRBJ2-1; a possible D gene is TRBD2 (6 bases). The V gene's germline CDR1 is SGHRS and CDR2 YFSETQ. The CDR3 is made up of 18 amino acids. Trimming cost V 0 bases and J 2 bases, with 18 bases left between them.

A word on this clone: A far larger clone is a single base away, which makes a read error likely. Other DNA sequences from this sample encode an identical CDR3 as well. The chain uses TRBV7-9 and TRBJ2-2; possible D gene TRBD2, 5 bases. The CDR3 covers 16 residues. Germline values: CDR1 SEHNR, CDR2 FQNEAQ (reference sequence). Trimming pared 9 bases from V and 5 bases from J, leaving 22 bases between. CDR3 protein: CASSPLGITKTGELFF. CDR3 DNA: TGTGCCAGTAGCCCCCTCGGGATAACCAAGACCGGGGAGCTGTTTTTT.

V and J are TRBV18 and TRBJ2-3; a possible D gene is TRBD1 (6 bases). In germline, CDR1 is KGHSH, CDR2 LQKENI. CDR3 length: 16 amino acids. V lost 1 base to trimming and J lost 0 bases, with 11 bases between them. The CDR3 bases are TGTGCCAGCTCACCACTTAGGCAGGGGAGCACAGATACGCAGTATTTT. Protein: CASSPLRQGSTDTQYF. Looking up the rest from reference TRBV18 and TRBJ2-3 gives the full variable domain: NAGVMQNPRHLVRRRGQEARLRCSPMKGHSHVYWYRQLPEEGLKFMVYLQKENIIDESGMPKERFSAEFPKEGPSILRIQQVVRGDSAAYFCASSPLRQGSTDTQYFGPGTRLTVL.

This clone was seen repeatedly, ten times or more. CDR3 DNA: TGTGCCAGCAGCGACCTTAGCGGGAGGCACGATTACAATGAGCAGTTCTTC. Encoded protein: CASSDLSGRHDYNEQFF. The chain is built from TRBV7-2 and TRBJ2-1; 10 nucleotides align to TRBD2. The germline V gene encodes CDR1 SGHTA and CDR2 FQGNSA. The V segment lost 5 bases and the J segment 4 bases; nucleotides outside the gene matches: 11. The CDR3 extends over 17 amino acids.

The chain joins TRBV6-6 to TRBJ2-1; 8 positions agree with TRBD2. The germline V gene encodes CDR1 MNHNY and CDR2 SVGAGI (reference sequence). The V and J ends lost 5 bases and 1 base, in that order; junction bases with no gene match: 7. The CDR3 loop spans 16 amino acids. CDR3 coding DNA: TGTGCCAGCAGTGCGATTAGCGGGATGTCCTACAATGAGCAGTTCTTC. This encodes CASSAISGMSYNEQFF.

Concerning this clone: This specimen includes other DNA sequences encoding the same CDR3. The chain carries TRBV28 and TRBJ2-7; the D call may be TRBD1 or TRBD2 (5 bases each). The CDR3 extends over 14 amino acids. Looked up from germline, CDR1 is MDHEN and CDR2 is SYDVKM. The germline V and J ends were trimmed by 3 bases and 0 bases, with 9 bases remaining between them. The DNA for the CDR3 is TGTGCCAGCAGTTTTGGGGGTTCCTCCTACGAGCAGTACTTC. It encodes CASSFGGSSYEQYF.

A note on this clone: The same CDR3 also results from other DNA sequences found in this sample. CDR3: CASSPGTNEKLFF. CDR3 DNA sequence: TGTGCCAGCAGTCCCGGCACTAATGAAAAACTGTTTTTT. The genes are TRBV28 and TRBJ1-4; no firm D call. Germline loops: CDR1 MDHEN, CDR2 SYDVKM. The ends were cut back, 5 bases at V and 2 bases at J, with 6 bases in the middle. This CDR3 contains 13 residues.

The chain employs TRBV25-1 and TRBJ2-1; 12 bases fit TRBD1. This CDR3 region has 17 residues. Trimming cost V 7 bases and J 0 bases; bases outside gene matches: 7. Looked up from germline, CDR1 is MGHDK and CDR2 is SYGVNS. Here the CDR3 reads CASKGQGAWSSYNEQFF. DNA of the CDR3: TGTGCCAGCAAGGGACAGGGGGCTTGGAGCTCCTACAATGAGCAGTTCTTC.

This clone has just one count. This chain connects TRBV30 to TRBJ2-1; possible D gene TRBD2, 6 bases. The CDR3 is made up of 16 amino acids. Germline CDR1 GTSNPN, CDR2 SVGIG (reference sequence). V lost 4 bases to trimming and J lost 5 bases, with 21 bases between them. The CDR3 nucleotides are TGTGCCTGGAAACAGCTAAGGGGCGGGACCAACAATGAGCAGTTCTTC. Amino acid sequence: CAWKQLRGGTNNEQFF.

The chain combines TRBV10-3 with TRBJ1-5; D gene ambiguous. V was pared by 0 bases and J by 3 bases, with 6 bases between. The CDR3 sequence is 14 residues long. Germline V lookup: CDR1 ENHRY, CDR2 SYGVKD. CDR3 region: CAISESRSNQPQHF. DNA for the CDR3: TGTGCCATCAGTGAGTCACGTTCCAATCAGCCCCAGCATTTT.

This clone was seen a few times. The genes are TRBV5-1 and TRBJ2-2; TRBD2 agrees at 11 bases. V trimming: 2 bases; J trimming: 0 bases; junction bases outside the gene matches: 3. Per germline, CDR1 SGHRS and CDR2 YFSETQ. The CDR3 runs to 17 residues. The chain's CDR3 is CASSFTSGRTNTGELFF. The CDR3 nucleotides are TGCGCCAGCAGCTTCACTAGCGGGAGAACGAACACCGGGGAGCTGTTTTTT. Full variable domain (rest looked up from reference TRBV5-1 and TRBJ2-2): KAGVTQTPRYLIKTRGQQVTLSCSPISGHRSVSWYQQTPGQGLQFLFEYFSETQRNKGNFPGRFSGRQFSNSRSEMNVSTLELGDSALYLCASSFTSGRTNTGELFFGEGSRLTVL.

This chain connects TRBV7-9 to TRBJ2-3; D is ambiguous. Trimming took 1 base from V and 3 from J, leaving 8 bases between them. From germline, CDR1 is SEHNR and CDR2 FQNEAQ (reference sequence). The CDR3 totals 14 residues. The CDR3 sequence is CASSLVRKTDTQYF. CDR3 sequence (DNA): TGTGCCAGCAGCTTAGTACGTAAGACAGATACGCAGTATTTT.

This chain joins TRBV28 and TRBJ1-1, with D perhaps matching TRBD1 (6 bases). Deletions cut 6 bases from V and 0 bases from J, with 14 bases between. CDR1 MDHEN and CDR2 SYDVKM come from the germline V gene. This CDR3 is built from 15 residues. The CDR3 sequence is CASRMTGTMNTEAFF. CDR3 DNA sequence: TGTGCCAGCAGGATGACAGGCACCATGAACACTGAAGCTTTCTTT.

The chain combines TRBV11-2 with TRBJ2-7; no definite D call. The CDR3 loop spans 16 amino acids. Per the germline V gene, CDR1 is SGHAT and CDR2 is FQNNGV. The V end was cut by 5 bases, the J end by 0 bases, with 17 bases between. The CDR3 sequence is CASSPVARRSSYEQYF. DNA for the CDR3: TGTGCCAGCAGCCCCGTCGCACGAAGGAGCTCCTACGAGCAGTACTTC.

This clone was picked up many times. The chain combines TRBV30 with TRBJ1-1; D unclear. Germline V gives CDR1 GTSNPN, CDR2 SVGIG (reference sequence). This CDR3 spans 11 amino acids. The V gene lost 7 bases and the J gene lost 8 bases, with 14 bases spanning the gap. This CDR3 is CASKFSGEAFF. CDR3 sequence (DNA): TGTGCCTCCAAATTTTCAGGAGAAGCTTTCTTT.

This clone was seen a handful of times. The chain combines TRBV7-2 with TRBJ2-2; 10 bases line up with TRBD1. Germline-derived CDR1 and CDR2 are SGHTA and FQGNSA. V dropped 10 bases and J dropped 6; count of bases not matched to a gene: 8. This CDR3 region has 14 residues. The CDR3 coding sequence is TGTGCCACAGGGAGGGACAGGGGATCCGGGGAGCTGTTTTTT. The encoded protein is CATGRDRGSGELFF. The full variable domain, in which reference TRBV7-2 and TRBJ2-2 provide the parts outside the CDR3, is GAGVSQSPSNKVTEKGKDVELRCDPISGHTALYWYRQSLGQGLEFLIYFQGNSAPDKSGLPSDRFSAERTGGSVSTLTIQRTQQEDSAVYLCATGRDRGSGELFFGEGSRLTVL.

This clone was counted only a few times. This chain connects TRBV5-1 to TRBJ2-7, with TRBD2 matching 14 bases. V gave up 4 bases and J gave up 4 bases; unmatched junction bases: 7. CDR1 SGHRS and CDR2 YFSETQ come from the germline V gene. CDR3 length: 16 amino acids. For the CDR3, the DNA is TGCGCCAGCAGCCCGGGACTAGCGGGAGTGCCATACGAGCAGTACTTC. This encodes CASSPGLAGVPYEQYF.

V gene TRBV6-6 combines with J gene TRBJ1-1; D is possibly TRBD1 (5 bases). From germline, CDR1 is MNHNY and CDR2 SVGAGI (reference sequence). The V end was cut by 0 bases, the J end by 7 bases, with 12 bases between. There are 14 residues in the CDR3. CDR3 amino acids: CASSYSSGQVEAFF. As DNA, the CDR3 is TGTGCCAGCAGTTACTCATCGGGGCAGGTTGAAGCTTTCTTT.

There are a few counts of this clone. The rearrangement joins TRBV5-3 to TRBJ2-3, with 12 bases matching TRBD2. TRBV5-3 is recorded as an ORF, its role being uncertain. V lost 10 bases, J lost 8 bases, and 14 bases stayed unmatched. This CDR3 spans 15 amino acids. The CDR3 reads CASGRTSGNVRTQYF. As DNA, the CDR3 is TGTGCCTCGGGTCGGACTAGCGGGAATGTGCGTACGCAGTATTTT.

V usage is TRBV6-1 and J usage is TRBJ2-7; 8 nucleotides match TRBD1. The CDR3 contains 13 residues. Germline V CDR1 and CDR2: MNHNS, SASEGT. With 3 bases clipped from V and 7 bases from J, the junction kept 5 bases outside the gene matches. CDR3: CASSDQGASEQYF. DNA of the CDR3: TGTGCCAGCAGTGACCAGGGGGCGAGTGAGCAGTACTTC.

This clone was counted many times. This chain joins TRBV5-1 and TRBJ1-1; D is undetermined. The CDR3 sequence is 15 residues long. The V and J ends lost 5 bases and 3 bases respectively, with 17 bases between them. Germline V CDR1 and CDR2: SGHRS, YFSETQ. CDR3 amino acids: CASRDRRGDYTEAFF. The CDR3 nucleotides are TGCGCCAGCAGGGATCGGCGCGGCGACTACACTGAAGCTTTCTTT.

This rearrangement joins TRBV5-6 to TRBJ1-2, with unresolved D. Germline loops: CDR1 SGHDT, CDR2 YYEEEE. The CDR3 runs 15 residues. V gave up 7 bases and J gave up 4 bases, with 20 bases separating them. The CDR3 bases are TGTGCCAGCTGGATCGCTAGTCGAAAGACCTATGGCTACACCTTC. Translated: CASWIASRKTYGYTF.

DNA for the CDR3: TGTGCCAGCAGCAGGACAGGCCGGCGGCTTGAGCAGTACTTC. Translated: CASSRTGRRLEQYF. V gene TRBV7-8 combines with J gene TRBJ2-7; TRBD1 matches at 7 bases. The CDR3 extends over 14 amino acids. Trimming removed 5 bases from V and 7 bases from J; junction bases left unmatched: 11. The V gene's germline CDR1 is SGHVS and CDR2 FQNEAQ. Full variable domain (outside the CDR3, taken from reference TRBV7-8 and TRBJ2-7): GAGVSQSPRYKVAKRGQDVALRCDPISGHVSLFWYQQALGQGPEFLTYFQNEAQLDKSGLPSDRFFAERPEGSVSTLKIQRTQQEDSAVYLCASSRTGRRLEQYFGPGTRLTVT.

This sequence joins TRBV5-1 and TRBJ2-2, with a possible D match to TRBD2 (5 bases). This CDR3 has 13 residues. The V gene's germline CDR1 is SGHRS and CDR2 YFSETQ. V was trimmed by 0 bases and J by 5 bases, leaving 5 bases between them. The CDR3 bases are TGCGCCAGCAGCTTGGCGGGGACCGGGGAGCTGTTTTTT. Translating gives CASSLAGTGELFF. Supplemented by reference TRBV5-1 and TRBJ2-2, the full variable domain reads KAGVTQTPRYLIKTRGQQVTLSCSPISGHRSVSWYQQTPGQGLQFLFEYFSETQRNKGNFPGRFSGRQFSNSRSEMNVSTLELGDSALYLCASSLAGTGELFFGEGSRLTVL.